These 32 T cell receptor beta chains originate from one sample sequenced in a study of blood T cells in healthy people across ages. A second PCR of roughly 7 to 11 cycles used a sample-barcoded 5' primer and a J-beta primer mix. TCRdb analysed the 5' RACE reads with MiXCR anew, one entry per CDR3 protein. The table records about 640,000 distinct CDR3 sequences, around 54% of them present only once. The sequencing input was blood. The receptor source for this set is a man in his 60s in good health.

CDR3 in DNA: TGTGCCAGCAGTATCAGCGGAACTAACTATGGCTACACCTTC. This encodes CASSISGTNYGYTF. This sequence joins TRBV11-2 and TRBJ1-2; no reliable D call. Deletions cut 6 bases from V and 0 bases from J, with 11 bases between. Germline-derived CDR1 and CDR2 are SGHAT and FQNNGV. The CDR3 loop spans 14 amino acids.

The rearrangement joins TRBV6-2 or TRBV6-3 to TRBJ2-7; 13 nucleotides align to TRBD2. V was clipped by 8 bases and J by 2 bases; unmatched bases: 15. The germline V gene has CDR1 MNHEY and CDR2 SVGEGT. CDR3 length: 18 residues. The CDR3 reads CASLTFGTSGAPAYEQYF. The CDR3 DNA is TGTGCCAGCTTGACATTCGGGACTAGCGGGGCGCCGGCCTACGAGCAGTACTTC.

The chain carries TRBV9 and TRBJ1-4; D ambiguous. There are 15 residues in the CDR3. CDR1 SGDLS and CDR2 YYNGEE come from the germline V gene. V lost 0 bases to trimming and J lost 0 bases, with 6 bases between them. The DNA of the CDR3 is TGTGCCAGCAGCGTAGAGGGCGCAACTAATGAAAAACTGTTTTTT. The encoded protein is CASSVEGATNEKLFF.

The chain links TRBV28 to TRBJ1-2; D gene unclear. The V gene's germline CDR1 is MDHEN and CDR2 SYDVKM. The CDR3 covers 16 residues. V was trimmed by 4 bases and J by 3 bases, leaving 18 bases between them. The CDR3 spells CASSSSDGRLHYGYTF. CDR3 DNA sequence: TGTGCCAGCAGTTCATCGGACGGCCGGCTACACTATGGCTACACCTTC.

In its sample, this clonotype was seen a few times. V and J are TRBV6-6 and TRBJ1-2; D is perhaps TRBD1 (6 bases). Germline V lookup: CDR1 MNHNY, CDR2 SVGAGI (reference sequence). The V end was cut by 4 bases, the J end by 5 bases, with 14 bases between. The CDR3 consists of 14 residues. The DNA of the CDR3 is TGTGCCAGCAGTTTCCCGACAGGCCAATATGGCTACACCTTC. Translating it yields CASSFPTGQYGYTF.

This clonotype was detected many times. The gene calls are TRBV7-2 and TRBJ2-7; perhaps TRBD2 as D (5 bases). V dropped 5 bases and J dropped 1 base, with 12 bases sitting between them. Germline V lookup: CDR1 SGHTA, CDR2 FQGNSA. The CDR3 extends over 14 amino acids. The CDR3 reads CASSQSSGSYEQYF. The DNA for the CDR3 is TGTGCCAGCAGCCAAAGCAGCGGATCCTACGAGCAGTACTTC.

This chain's CDR3 is CASARQGTSPLHF. CDR3 nucleotide sequence: TGTGCCAGCGCCCGACAGGGGACTTCACCCCTCCACTTT. This rearrangement joins TRBV7-9 to TRBJ1-6; TRBD1 matches at 8 bases. The CDR3 contains 13 residues. Germline lookup yields CDR1 SEHNR and CDR2 FQNEAQ (reference sequence). Trimming took 8 bases from V and 9 from J; bases not matched to a gene: 6.

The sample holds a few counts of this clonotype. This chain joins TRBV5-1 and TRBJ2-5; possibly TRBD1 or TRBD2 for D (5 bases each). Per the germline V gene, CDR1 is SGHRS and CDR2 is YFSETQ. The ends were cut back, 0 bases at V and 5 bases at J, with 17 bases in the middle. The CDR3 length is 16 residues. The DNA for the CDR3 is TGCGCCAGCAGCTTGGGAGGGGCCCTTACCGGGGAGACCCAGTACTTC. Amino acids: CASSLGGALTGETQYF. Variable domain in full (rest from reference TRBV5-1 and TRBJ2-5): KAGVTQTPRYLIKTRGQQVTLSCSPISGHRSVSWYQQTPGQGLQFLFEYFSETQRNKGNFPGRFSGRQFSNSRSEMNVSTLELGDSALYLCASSLGGALTGETQYFGPGTRLLVL.

CDR3: CASSPRVAGTYEQYF. The CDR3 nucleotides are TGTGCCAGCAGCCCCCGGGTAGCGGGGACCTACGAGCAGTACTTC. The chain is built from TRBV7-2 and TRBJ2-7, with TRBD2 identical over 8 bases. The CDR3 contains 15 residues. The V gene end was trimmed by 5 bases and the J gene end by 2 bases; junction bases not matched to a gene: 8. CDR1 is SGHTA and CDR2 is FQGNSA in the germline V gene.

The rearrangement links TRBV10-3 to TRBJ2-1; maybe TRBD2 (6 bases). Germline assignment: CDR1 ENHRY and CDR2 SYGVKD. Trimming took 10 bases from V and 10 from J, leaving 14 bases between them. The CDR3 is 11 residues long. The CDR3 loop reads CATSGGEEQFF. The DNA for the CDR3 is TGTGCCACTTCCGGGGGAGAAGAGCAGTTCTTC.

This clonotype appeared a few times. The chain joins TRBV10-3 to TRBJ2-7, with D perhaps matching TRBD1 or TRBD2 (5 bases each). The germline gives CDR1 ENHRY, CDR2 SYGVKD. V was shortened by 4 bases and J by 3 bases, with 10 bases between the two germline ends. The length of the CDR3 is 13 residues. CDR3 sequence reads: CAISAGRGYEQYF. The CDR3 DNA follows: TGTGCCATCAGTGCGGGACGGGGCTACGAGCAGTACTTC.

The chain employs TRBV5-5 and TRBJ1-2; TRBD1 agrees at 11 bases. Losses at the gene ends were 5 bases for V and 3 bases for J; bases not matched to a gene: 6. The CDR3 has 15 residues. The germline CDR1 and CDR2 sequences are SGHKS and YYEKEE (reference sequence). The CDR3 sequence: CASRIGQGADYGYTF. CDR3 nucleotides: TGTGCCAGCAGGATTGGACAGGGGGCTGACTATGGCTACACCTTC.

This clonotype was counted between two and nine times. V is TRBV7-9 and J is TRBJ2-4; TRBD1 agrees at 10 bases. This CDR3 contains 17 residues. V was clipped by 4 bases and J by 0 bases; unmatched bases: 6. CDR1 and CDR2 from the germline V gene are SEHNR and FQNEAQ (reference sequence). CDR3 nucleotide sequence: TGTGCCAGCAGCTACGGGACAGGGGTACTAGCCAAAAACATTCAGTACTTC. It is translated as CASSYGTGVLAKNIQYF.

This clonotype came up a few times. CDR3 loop: CATSSTTSPSSYNSPLHF. The CDR3 coding sequence is TGTGCCACCAGCAGTACTACGTCGCCGAGCTCCTATAATTCACCCCTCCACTTT. This chain uses TRBV15 with TRBJ1-6, with no clear D. Trimming took off 3 bases at V and 0 bases at J, with 15 bases between the two ends. CDR1 LNHNV and CDR2 YYDKDF come from the germline V gene (reference sequence). The CDR3 has 18 amino acids. The full variable domain, its missing parts supplied by reference TRBV15 and TRBJ1-6, is DAMVIQNPRYQVTQFGKPVTLSCSQTLNHNVMYWYQQKSSQAPKLLFHYYDKDFNNEADTPDNFQSRRPNTSFCFLDIRSPGLGDTAMYLCATSSTTSPSSYNSPLHFGNGTRLTVT.

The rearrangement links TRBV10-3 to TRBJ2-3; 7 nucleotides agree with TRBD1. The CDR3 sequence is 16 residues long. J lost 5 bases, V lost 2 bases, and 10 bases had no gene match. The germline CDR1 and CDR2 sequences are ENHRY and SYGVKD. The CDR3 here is CAISEGPGGEGDTQYF. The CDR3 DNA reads TGTGCCATCAGTGAGGGGCCAGGGGGTGAAGGAGATACGCAGTATTTT.

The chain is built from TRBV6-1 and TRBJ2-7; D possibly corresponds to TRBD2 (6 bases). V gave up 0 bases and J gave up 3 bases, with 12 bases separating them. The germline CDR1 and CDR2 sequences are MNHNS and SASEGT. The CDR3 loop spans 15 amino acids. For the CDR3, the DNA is TGTGCCAGCAGTGAAGCTGCTGGGGGGATCTACGAGCAGTACTTC. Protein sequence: CASSEAAGGIYEQYF.

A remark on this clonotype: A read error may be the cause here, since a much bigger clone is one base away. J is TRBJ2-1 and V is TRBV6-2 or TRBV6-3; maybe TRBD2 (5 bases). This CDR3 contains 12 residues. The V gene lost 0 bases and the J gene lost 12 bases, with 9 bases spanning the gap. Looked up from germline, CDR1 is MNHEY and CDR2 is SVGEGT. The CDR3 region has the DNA TGTGCCAGCAGTTACTCGTCCACTAGGCAGTTCTTC. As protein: CASSYSSTRQFF.

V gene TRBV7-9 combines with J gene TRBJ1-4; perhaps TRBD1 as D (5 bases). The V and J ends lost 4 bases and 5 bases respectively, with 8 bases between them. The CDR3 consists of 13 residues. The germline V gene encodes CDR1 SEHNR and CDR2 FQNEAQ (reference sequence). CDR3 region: CASSSTENEKLFF. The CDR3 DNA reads TGTGCCAGCAGCTCGACAGAGAATGAAAAACTGTTTTTT.

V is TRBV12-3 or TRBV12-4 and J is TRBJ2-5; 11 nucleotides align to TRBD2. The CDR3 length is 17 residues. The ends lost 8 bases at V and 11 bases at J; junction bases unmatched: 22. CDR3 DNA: TGTGCCAGCTCTACTCAAGGGGTAGCGGGGGGGCCGTGTCAGCAGTACTTC. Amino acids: CASSTQGVAGGPCQQYF.

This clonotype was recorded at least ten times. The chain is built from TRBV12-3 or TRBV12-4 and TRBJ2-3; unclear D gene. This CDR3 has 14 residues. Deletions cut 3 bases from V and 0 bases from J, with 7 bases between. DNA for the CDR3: TGTGCCAGCAGTTTCCGCCAGAGCACAGATACGCAGTATTTT. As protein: CASSFRQSTDTQYF.

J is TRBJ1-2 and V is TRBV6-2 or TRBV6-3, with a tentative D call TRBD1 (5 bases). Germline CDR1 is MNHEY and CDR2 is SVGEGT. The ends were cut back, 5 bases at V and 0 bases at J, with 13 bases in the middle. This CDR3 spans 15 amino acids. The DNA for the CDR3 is TGTGCCAGCAGTGAGCCGACAGCTACTAACTATGGCTACACCTTC. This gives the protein CASSEPTATNYGYTF.

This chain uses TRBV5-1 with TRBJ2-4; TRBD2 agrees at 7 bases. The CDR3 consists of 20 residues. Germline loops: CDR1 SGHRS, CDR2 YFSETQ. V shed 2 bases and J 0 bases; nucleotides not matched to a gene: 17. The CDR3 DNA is TGCGCCAGCAGCTTAGGGCAAGGGACTACCCTAACCCTAGCCAAAAACATTCAGTACTTC. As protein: CASSLGQGTTLTLAKNIQYF.

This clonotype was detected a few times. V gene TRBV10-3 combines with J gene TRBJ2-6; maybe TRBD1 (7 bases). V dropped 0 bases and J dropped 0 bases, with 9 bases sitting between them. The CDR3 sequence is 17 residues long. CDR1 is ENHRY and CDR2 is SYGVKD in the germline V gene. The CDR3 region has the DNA TGTGCCATCAGTGAGTCTCAGGGGGGCTCTGGGGCCAACGTCCTGACTTTC. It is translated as CAISESQGGSGANVLTF.

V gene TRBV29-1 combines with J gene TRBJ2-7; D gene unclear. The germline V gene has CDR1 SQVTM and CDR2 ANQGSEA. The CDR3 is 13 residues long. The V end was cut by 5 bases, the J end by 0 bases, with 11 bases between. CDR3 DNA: TGCAGCGTTTATACGGTAAACTCCTACGAGCAGTACTTC. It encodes CSVYTVNSYEQYF.

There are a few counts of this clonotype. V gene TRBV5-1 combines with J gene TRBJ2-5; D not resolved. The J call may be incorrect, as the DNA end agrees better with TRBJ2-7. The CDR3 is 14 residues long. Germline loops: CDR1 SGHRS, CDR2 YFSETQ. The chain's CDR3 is CASKYEDQADEQYF. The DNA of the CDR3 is TGCGCCAGCAAATATGAGGATCAGGCGGACGAGCAGTACTTC.

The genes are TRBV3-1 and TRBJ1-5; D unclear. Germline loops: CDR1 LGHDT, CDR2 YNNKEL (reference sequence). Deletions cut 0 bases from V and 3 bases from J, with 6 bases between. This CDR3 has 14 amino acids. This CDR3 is CASSQEVINQPQHF. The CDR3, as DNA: TGTGCCAGCAGCCAAGAAGTGATCAATCAGCCCCAGCATTTT. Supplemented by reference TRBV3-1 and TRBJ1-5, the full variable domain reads DTAVSQTPKYLVTQMGNDKSIKCEQNLGHDTMYWYKQDSKKFLKIMFSYNNKELIINETVPNRFSPKSPDKAHLNLHINSLELGDSAVYFCASSQEVINQPQHFGDGTRLSIL.

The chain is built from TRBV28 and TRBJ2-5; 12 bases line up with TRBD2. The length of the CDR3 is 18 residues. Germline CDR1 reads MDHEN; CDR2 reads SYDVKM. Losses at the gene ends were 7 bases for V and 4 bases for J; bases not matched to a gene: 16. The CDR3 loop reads CASTYRAPSGGASETQYF. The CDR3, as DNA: TGTGCCAGCACCTACCGGGCCCCTAGCGGGGGGGCCTCAGAGACCCAGTACTTC.

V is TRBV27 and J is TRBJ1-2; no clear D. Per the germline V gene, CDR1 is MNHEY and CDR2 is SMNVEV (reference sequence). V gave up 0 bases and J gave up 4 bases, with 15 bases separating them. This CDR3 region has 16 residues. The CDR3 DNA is TGTGCCAGCAGTTTATCATACGGGTCAGACCCCTATGGCTACACCTTC. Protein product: CASSLSYGSDPYGYTF.

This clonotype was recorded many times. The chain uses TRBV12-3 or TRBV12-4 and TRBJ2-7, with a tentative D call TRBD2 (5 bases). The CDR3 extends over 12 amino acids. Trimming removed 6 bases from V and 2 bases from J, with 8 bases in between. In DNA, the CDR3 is TGTGCCAGCAGCCCCGGGACCTACGAGCAGTACTTC. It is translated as CASSPGTYEQYF.

The CDR3 loop reads CASGGQTYQETQYF. The CDR3 DNA sequence: TGTGCCAGCGGGGGCCAGACCTACCAAGAGACCCAGTACTTC. The chain joins TRBV7-9 to TRBJ2-5; TRBD1 is a possible D gene (6 bases). Germline CDR1 and CDR2: SEHNR and FQNEAQ (reference sequence). The CDR3 runs to 14 residues. V lost 8 bases, J lost 0 bases, and 13 bases lay in between.

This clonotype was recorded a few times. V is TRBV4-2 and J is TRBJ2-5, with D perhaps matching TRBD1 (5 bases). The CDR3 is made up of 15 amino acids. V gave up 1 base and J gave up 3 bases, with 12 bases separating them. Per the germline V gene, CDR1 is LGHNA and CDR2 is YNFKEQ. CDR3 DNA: TGTGCCAGCAGCCAAGTATGGGGCTCCGAAGAGACCCAGTACTTC. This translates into CASSQVWGSEETQYF.

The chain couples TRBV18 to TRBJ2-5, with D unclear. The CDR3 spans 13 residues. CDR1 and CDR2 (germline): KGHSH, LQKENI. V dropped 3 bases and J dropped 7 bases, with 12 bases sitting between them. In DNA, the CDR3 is TGTGCCAGCTCACCTAACCCTTCGGGGACCCAGTACTTC. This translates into CASSPNPSGTQYF.